These 3 T cell receptor beta chains were all obtained from the same sample, sequenced in a study of CD8 T cells in ankylosing spondylitis. TCRdb reanalysed the 5' RACE reads using MiXCR and keeps one entry per CDR3 protein. The data contain about 360,000 distinct CDR3 sequences, 20% to 25% of them seen just once; the ten biggest clones take up under 15%. The sample consisted of blood, either unsorted or a sorted T cell fraction (not recorded which). The receptors stem from a male donor with ankylosing spondylitis or in good health (not recorded which).

The chain joins TRBV10-2 to TRBJ2-5; 9 positions match TRBD1. V was clipped by 9 bases and J by 1 base; unmatched bases: 9. The CDR3 contains 15 residues. Germline CDR1 reads WSHSY; CDR2 reads SAAADI. This CDR3 is CARIRQGGLQETQYF. The CDR3 region has the DNA TGCGCCAGAATCAGACAGGGGGGTCTCCAAGAGACCCAGTACTTC.

A few counts support this clonotype. This rearrangement joins TRBV15 to TRBJ2-5; TRBD2 aligns across 13 bases. The trim removed 1 base at V and 4 bases at J, leaving 9 bases unmatched. CDR1 and CDR2 (germline): LNHNV, YYDKDF (reference sequence). The CDR3 length is 18 residues. This chain's CDR3 is CATSRVLTSGGNGETQYF. DNA for the CDR3: TGTGCCACCAGCAGAGTCTTGACTAGCGGGGGGAATGGAGAGACCCAGTACTTC. Based on the CDR3 plus reference TRBV15 and TRBJ2-5, the full variable domain is DAMVIQNPRYQVTQFGKPVTLSCSQTLNHNVMYWYQQKSSQAPKLLFHYYDKDFNNEADTPDNFQSRRPNTSFCFLDIRSPGLGDTAMYLCATSRVLTSGGNGETQYFGPGTRLLVL.

The chain carries TRBV6-2 or TRBV6-3 and TRBJ2-3; D remains ambiguous. The CDR3 is 14 residues long. V lost 5 bases and J lost 4, with 13 bases in between. The germline CDR1 and CDR2 sequences are MNHEY and SVGEGT. For the CDR3, the DNA is TGTGCCAGCAGTCGCCCCGTGAGCCCAGATACGCAGTATTTT. This sequence encodes CASSRPVSPDTQYF.